This TCR beta chain comes out of a study of shared T cell receptors in the human thymus. Method: immunoSEQ multiplex PCR; TCRdb's copy keeps in-frame clones and lacks some. The sample carries around 730,000 clones, 80% to 90% recorded once. The CDR3 consists of 17 residues. V was clipped by 2 bases and J by 5 bases; unmatched bases: 12. The germline V gene has CDR1 LNHDA and CDR2 SQIVND (reference sequence). These data were likewise used in another study, on human thymus T cells. This second study says: Serving as donors were healthy Finnish infants, each of whom was having open corrective surgery for congenital heart defects. During corrective heart surgery, resections were taken, and the thymus tissue came from them. There were highly overlapping thymic repertoires among unrelated individuals, as related research reported.

The TCR comes from a girl in the first two years of life with a congenital heart defect. The chain couples TRBV19 to TRBJ1-5; the match to TRBD1 covers 7 bases. The sample consisted of thymocytes. The chain's CDR3 is CASSIKGRGQEHQPQHF. The CDR3 DNA reads TGTGCCAGTAGTATAAAAGGAAGAGGACAGGAACATCAGCCCCAGCATTTT.